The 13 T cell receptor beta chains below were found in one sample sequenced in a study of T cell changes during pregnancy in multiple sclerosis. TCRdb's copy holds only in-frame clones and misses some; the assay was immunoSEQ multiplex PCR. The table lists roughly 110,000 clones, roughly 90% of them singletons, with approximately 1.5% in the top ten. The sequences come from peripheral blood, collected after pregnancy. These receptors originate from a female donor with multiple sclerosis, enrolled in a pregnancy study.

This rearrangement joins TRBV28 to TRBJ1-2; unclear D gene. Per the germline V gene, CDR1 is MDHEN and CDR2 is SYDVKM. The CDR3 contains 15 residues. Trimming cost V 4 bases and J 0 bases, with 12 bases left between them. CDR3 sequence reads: CASSSNPQANYGYTF. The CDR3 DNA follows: TGTGCCAGCAGTTCCAACCCTCAGGCTAACTATGGCTACACCTTC.

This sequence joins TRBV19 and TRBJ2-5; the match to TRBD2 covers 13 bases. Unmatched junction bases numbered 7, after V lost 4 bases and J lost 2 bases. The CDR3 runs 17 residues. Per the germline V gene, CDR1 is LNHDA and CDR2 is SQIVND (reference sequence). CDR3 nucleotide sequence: TGTGCCAGTAGTACGGGACTAGCGGGGACGGGGCAAGAGACCCAGTACTTC. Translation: CASSTGLAGTGQETQYF.

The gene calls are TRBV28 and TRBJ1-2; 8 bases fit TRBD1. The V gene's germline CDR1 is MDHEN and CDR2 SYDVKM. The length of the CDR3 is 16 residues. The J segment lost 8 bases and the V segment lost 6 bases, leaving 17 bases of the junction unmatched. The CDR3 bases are TGTGCCAGCAGCTTTCTCTTTGGACAGGGCAGCGACGGCTACACCTTC. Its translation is CASSFLFGQGSDGYTF.

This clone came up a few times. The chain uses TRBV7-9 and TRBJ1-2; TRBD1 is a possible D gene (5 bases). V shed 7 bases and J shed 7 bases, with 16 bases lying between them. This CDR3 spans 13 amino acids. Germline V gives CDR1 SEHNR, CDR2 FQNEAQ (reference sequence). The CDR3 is CASTTRRRGGYTF. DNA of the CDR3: TGTGCCAGCACCACTCGCAGGAGGGGTGGCTACACCTTC.

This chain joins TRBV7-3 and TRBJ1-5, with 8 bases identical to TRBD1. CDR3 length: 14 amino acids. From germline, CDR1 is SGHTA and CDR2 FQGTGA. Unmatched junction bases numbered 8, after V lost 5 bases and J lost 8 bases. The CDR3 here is CASSRTGGSEPQHF. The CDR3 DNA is TGTGCCAGCAGCAGAACAGGGGGAAGTGAGCCCCAGCATTTT.

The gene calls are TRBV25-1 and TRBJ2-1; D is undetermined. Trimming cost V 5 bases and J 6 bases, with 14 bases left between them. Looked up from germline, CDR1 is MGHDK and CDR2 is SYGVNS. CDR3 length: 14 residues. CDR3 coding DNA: TGTGCCAGCAGTCAGGTAGAGTGGCTCAATGAGCAGTTCTTC. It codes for CASSQVEWLNEQFF.

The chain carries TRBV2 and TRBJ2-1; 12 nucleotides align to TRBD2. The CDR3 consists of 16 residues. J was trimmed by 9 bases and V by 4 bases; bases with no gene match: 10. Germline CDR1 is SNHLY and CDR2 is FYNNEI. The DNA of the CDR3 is TGTGCCAGCAGTGGGACTAGCGGGAACTTGGGGGGTGAGCAGTTCTTC. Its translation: CASSGTSGNLGGEQFF. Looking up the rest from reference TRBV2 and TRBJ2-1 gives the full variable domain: EPEVTQTPSHQVTQMGQEVILRCVPISNHLYFYWYRQILGQKVEFLVSFYNNEISEKSEIFDDQFSVERPDGSNFTLKIRSTKLEDSAMYFCASSGTSGNLGGEQFFGPGTRLTVL.

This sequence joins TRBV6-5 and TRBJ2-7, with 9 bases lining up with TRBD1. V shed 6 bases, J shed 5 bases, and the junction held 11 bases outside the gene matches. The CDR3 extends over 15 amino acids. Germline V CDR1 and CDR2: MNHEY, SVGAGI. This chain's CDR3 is CASRHTGTGLNEQYF. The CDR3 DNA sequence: TGTGCCAGCAGGCACACCGGGACAGGGCTGAACGAGCAGTACTTC.

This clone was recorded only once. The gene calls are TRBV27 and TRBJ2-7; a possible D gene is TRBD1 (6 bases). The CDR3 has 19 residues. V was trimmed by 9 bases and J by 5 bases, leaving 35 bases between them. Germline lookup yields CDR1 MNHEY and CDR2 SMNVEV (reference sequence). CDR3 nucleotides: TGTGCCAGTAACAGGGTCTGGAGGATGACTCGCCCCTTCGGCCACGAGCAGTACTTC. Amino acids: CASNRVWRMTRPFGHEQYF.

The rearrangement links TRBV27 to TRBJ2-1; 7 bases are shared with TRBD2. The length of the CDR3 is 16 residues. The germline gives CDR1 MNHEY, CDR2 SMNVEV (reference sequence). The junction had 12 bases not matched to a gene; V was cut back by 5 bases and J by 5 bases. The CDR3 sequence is CASSPLAVGKHNEQFF. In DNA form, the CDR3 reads TGTGCCAGCAGTCCCCTAGCGGTCGGGAAACACAATGAGCAGTTCTTC.

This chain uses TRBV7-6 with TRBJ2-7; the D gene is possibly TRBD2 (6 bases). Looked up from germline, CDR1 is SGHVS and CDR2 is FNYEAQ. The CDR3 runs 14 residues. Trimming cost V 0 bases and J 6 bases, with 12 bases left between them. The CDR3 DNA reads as TGTGCCAGCAGCTTAGCGGTCGGAGGGTCCGAGCAGTACTTC. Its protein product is CASSLAVGGSEQYF. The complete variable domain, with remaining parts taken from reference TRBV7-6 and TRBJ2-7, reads GAGVSQSPRYKVTKRGQDVALRCDPISGHVSLYWYRQALGQGPEFLTYFNYEAQQDKSGLPNDRFSAERPEGSISTLTIQRTEQRDSAMYRCASSLAVGGSEQYFGPGTRLTVT.

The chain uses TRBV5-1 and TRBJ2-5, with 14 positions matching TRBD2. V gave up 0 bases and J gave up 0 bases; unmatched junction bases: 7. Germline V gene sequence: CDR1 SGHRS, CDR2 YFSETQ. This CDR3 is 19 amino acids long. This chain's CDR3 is CASSLVGLAGGRYQETQYF. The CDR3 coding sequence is TGCGCCAGCAGCTTGGTTGGACTAGCGGGGGGCCGGTACCAAGAGACCCAGTACTTC.

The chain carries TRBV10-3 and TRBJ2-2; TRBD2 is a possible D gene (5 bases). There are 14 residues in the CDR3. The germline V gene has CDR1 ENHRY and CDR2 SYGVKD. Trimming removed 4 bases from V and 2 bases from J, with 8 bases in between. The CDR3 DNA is TGTGCCATCAGTGGGCGGGTTAACACCGGGGAGCTGTTTTTT. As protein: CAISGRVNTGELFF.